The 2 T cell receptor beta chains listed next were all sequenced from one sample in a study of control samples from healthy donors and cancer patients. Repertoires were generated with immunoSEQ multiplex PCR, while TCRdb's copy carries only in-frame clones and drops some. The table includes approximately 89,000 clones, approximately 89% detected once. The sample was blood. All receptors derive from a man in his forties or fifties in good health.

This clone is a singleton in its sample. V and J are TRBV6-6 and TRBJ2-7; the D gene is possibly TRBD1 (6 bases). Looked up from germline, CDR1 is MNHNY and CDR2 is SVGAGI (reference sequence). Between the trimmed V and J ends, which lost 2 bases and 11 bases, there was a span of 19 bases. The CDR3 extends over 14 amino acids. CDR3: CASSYDFQGTEKYF. The CDR3, as DNA: TGTGCCAGCAGTTACGATTTCCAGGGGACCGAAAAGTACTTC.

The rearrangement links TRBV20-1 to TRBJ1-1; a weak D match, TRBD1 (6 bases). The V gene's germline CDR1 is DFQATT and CDR2 SNEGSKA (reference sequence). Between the trimmed V and J ends, which lost 3 bases and 4 bases, there was a span of 15 bases. The CDR3 contains 14 residues. The CDR3 DNA reads TGCAGTGCTAGTGCCGAGGGGGTTAGCACTGAAGCTTTCTTT. It codes for CSASAEGVSTEAFF.